The clone carrying this T cell receptor beta chain was picked up many times. Antigen: not known. Unique molecular identifiers tagged the TCRbeta library. TCRdb re-called the PCR reads with MiXCR, one entry per CDR3 protein. The sample has 65,000 to 75,000 distinct CDR3 sequences; just under 5% are singletons. This entry is derived from a study of T-cell reconstitution after alpha-beta-depleted transplantation in children. Study results and limitations: It was reported that alpha-beta T cells came from several hundred expanded graft clones (about two months after transplant). Most T-cell counts and diversity one year after the transplant came from T cells that were newly produced. Surviving recipient T cells and thymic progenitors underlay high day-60 TCRbeta diversity in some patients.

Germline CDR1 is DFQATT and CDR2 is SNEGSKA (reference sequence). Trimming took off 6 bases at V and 3 bases at J, with 21 bases between the two ends. The CDR3 covers 15 residues. The sample consisted of PBMCs, mostly from graft donor cells, taken 180 days after TCRalphabeta/CD19-depleted stem cell transplant. The V gene is TRBV20-1, the J gene TRBJ2-7; the D gene is possibly TRBD1 (6 bases). The clonotype was recovered from a boy under two years old who had a stem cell transplant for acute myeloid leukemia, so the T cells may come from the graft donor. CDR3 sequence reads: CSAHEPGTPYYEQYF. CDR3 DNA: TGCAGTGCGCACGAACCCGGGACACCTTACTACGAGCAGTACTTC.